This is a list of T cell receptor beta chains from one sample in a study of T cells in localized non-small cell lung cancer. The data were produced by immunoSEQ multiplex PCR, yet TCRdb's version contains in-frame clones alone and is incomplete. The sample holds around 21,000 clones, roughly 80% seen once. Specimen: peripheral blood, collected before any cancer treatment. The receptors were gathered from a man between 35 and 75 years old with stage I lung adenocarcinoma. Each CDR3 is given with its conserved first and last residue. Each record gives: J gene, clone size, V gene, CDR3 protein. For some rows the clone size is stated as once, few or many, or as a class when expanded; others skip it.

j_call: TRBJ2-2
clone_size: .
v_call: TRBV19
cdr3_aa: CATQLSGRNTGELFF

j_call: TRBJ2-6
clone_size: .
v_call: TRBV6-1
cdr3_aa: CASSAGSGANVLTF

j_call: TRBJ2-1
clone_size: .
v_call: TRBV5-6
cdr3_aa: CASSVLGTGGYNEQFF

j_call: TRBJ2-3
clone_size: .
v_call: TRBV5-5
cdr3_aa: CASSSYAGSTDTQYF

j_call: TRBJ2-7
clone_size: once
v_call: TRBV27
cdr3_aa: CASSLQGLAHYEQYF

j_call: TRBJ1-4
clone_size: .
v_call: TRBV9
cdr3_aa: CASSVETGHTTEKLFF

j_call: TRBJ2-2
clone_size: .
v_call: TRBV5-5
cdr3_aa: CASSRGQMVSGELFF

j_call: TRBJ2-5
clone_size: .
v_call: TRBV7-9
cdr3_aa: CASSFRTEQETQYF

j_call: TRBJ2-7
clone_size: .
v_call: TRBV10-3
cdr3_aa: CAISESGLAEPRDEQYF

j_call: TRBJ2-7
clone_size: .
v_call: TRBV10-2
cdr3_aa: CASSEDLSSYEQYF

j_call: TRBJ1-3
clone_size: .
v_call: TRBV7-9
cdr3_aa: CASSLDRIGTIYF

j_call: TRBJ2-2
clone_size: .
v_call: TRBV4-3
cdr3_aa: CASRDSGEAGELFF

j_call: TRBJ2-3
clone_size: .
v_call: TRBV5-5
cdr3_aa: CASSLTDRTDTQYF

j_call: TRBJ2-7
clone_size: .
v_call: TRBV7-9
cdr3_aa: CASRHRGLTSEQYF

j_call: TRBJ2-5
clone_size: .
v_call: TRBV27
cdr3_aa: CASSSGQGRETQYF

j_call: TRBJ2-7
clone_size: .
v_call: TRBV5-1
cdr3_aa: CASSLSGTTYTYEQYF

j_call: TRBJ1-5
clone_size: .
v_call: TRBV21-1
cdr3_aa: CASRPGGDGNQPQHF

j_call: TRBJ1-5
clone_size: .
v_call: TRBV6-5
cdr3_aa: CASSSGHLYSNQPQHF

j_call: TRBJ2-1
clone_size: .
v_call: TRBV10-3
cdr3_aa: CAISGGQGTNEQFF

j_call: TRBJ1-2
clone_size: .
v_call: TRBV7-2
cdr3_aa: CASSIRLGGYTF

j_call: TRBJ1-4
clone_size: .
v_call: TRBV27
cdr3_aa: CASSLLPWTQEKLFF

j_call: TRBJ2-1
clone_size: .
v_call: TRBV4-2
cdr3_aa: CASSQDLLGVLNEQFF

j_call: TRBJ2-1
clone_size: .
v_call: TRBV5-1
cdr3_aa: CASSLLGLQGSNEQFF

j_call: TRBJ2-5
clone_size: .
v_call: TRBV9
cdr3_aa: CASSVGQGPQETQYF

j_call: TRBJ1-2
clone_size: once
v_call: TRBV5-4
cdr3_aa: CASSLQGANWGYTF

j_call: TRBJ2-3
clone_size: .
v_call: TRBV6-5
cdr3_aa: CASSVVWGTDTQYF

j_call: TRBJ1-1
clone_size: .
v_call: TRBV13
cdr3_aa: CASSSGLGNGAFF